One sample yielded the 9 T cell receptor beta chains listed below, sequenced in a study of Ad26.COV2.S vaccination and SARS-CoV-2 variants. Treatment described: about 20 received Ad26.COV2.S at low or high dose, single or two shots; 5 received placebo; per-sample allocation not given. Sample collection was performed on day 63 after the first vaccine or placebo injection. Some clones are missing from TCRdb's copy, which holds only in-frame ones; the method was immunoSEQ multiplex PCR. The table shows about 680,000 clones, with roughly 90% occurring only once. Material: peripheral blood, obtained in a trial of Ad26.COV2.S vaccine versus placebo. Receptor source: a person between 18 and 60 years old who received the Ad26.COV2.S COVID-19 vaccine or a placebo.

The V gene is TRBV6-5, the J gene TRBJ2-5; tentatively, D is TRBD2 (5 bases). The CDR3 spans 16 residues. Trimming pared 0 bases from V and 5 bases from J, leaving 16 bases between. Germline V gene sequence: CDR1 MNHEY, CDR2 SVGAGI. CDR3 region: CASSYSNYQGSETQYF. CDR3 nucleotides: TGTGCCAGCAGTTACTCGAACTACCAAGGGAGTGAGACCCAGTACTTC.

This clone appeared once. This chain uses TRBV2 with TRBJ1-5; 9 nucleotides agree with TRBD1. Germline V lookup: CDR1 SNHLY, CDR2 FYNNEI. The CDR3 is 14 residues long. Unmatched junction bases numbered 4, after V lost 4 bases and J lost 6 bases. Here the CDR3 DNA reads TGTGCCAGCAGTGTACAGGGGGCGAGTCAGCCCCAGCATTTT. This codes for CASSVQGASQPQHF.

V is TRBV3-1 (or the pseudogene TRBV3-2) and J is TRBJ2-2; no reliable D call. There are 14 residues in the CDR3. The germline CDR1 and CDR2 sequences are LGHDT and YNNKEL (reference sequence). Trimming stripped 3 bases from V and 4 bases from J, with 9 bases between. CDR3 sequence reads: CASSQLRSTGELFF. The CDR3 DNA reads as TGTGCCAGCAGCCAGCTGAGGAGCACCGGGGAGCTGTTTTTT.

The J gene is TRBJ2-1, the V gene TRBV5-1; 8 bases align to TRBD2. The CDR3 consists of 14 residues. Germline CDR1 is SGHRS and CDR2 is YFSETQ. Unmatched junction bases numbered 7, after V lost 5 bases and J lost 6 bases. The CDR3 here is CASSSREGGNEQFF. DNA of the CDR3: TGCGCCAGCAGTTCCCGGGAGGGGGGCAATGAGCAGTTCTTC. Full variable domain (outside the CDR3, taken from reference TRBV5-1 and TRBJ2-1): KAGVTQTPRYLIKTRGQQVTLSCSPISGHRSVSWYQQTPGQGLQFLFEYFSETQRNKGNFPGRFSGRQFSNSRSEMNVSTLELGDSALYLCASSSREGGNEQFFGPGTRLTVL.

The chain combines TRBV5-6 with TRBJ2-7, with 7 bases fitting TRBD1. The V gene end was trimmed by 4 bases and the J gene end by 1 base; junction bases not matched to a gene: 8. The germline CDR1 and CDR2 sequences are SGHDT and YYEEEE. This CDR3 is 15 amino acids long. The DNA of the CDR3 is TGTGCCAGCAGCCCGGGACAGTACTTTTCCTACGAGCAGTACTTC. Its protein is CASSPGQYFSYEQYF.

The chain links TRBV11-2 to TRBJ2-7; a weak D match, TRBD1 (7 bases). Trimming left V 2 bases short and J 5 bases short, with 19 bases between. Germline V gene sequence: CDR1 SGHAT, CDR2 FQNNGV. The CDR3 sequence is 16 residues long. The CDR3 region is CASSLPRQGGRHEQYF. For the CDR3, the DNA is TGTGCCAGCAGCTTACCTCGACAGGGAGGACGCCACGAGCAGTACTTC.

In its sample, this clone was seen a few times. The chain uses TRBV5-4 and TRBJ2-7; TRBD2 matches at 14 bases. Germline-derived CDR1 and CDR2 are SGHNT and YYREEE (reference sequence). J was trimmed by 3 bases and V by 3 bases; bases with no gene match: 2. The CDR3 length is 15 residues. As DNA, the CDR3 is TGTGCCAGCAGCTCCGGGACTAGCGGGGGCTACGAGCAGTACTTC. Translating gives CASSSGTSGGYEQYF. The full variable domain, in which reference TRBV5-4 and TRBJ2-7 provide the parts outside the CDR3, is ETGVTQSPTHLIKTRGQQVTLRCSSQSGHNTVSWYQQALGQGPQFIFQYYREEENGRGNFPPRFSGLQFPNYSSELNVNALELDDSALYLCASSSGTSGGYEQYFGPGTRLTVT.

The genes are TRBV7-9 and TRBJ2-1; 7 bases match TRBD1. V lost 5 bases, J lost 2 bases, and 6 bases stayed unmatched. The CDR3 spans 15 residues. The germline V gene has CDR1 SEHNR and CDR2 FQNEAQ (reference sequence). The CDR3 bases are TGTGCCAGCAGCGGACCGGGACAGCCCTACAATGAGCAGTTCTTC. Translating gives CASSGPGQPYNEQFF.

This clone was recorded once. As DNA, the CDR3 is TGCAGCGCTGCAGGTGGACAGGGGGCAAACATTCAGTACTTC. It yields the protein CSAAGGQGANIQYF. The gene calls are TRBV29-1 and TRBJ2-4, with 11 bases identical to TRBD1. Trimming cost V 7 bases and J 6 bases; bases outside gene matches: 8. Germline CDR1 reads SQVTM; CDR2 reads ANQGSEA. The CDR3 is made up of 14 amino acids.